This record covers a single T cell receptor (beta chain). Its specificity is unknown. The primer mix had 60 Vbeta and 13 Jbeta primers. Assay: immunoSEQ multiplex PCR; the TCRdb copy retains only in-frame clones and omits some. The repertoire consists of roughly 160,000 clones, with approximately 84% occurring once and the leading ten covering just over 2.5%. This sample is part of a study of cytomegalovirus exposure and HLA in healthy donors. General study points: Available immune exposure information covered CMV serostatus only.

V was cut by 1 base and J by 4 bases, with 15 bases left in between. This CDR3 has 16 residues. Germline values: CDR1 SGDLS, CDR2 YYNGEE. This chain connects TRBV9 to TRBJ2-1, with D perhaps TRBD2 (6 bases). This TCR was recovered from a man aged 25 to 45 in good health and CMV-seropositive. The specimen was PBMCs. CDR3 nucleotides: TGTGCCAGCAGCGTAATAGGGACTTCCTTATACAATGAGCAGTTCTTC. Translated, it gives CASSVIGTSLYNEQFF.